The subject of this entry is one T cell receptor beta chain. This record comes from a study of blood T cell repertoires in COVID-19. In germline, CDR1 is SEHNR, CDR2 FQNEAQ (reference sequence). This CDR3 has 13 amino acids. V lost 3 bases and J lost 4, with 9 bases in between. Generated by immunoSEQ multiplex PCR, the TCRdb table keeps only in-frame clones and is missing some. The table includes fewer than 250,000 clones, 80% to 90% detected once. The sequenced sample consisted of peripheral blood. The chain employs TRBV7-9 and TRBJ1-2; no definite D call. This TCR came from a woman between 40 and 55 years old with active or convalescent COVID-19. CDR3 in DNA: TGTGCCAGCAGCTTTACAGAGTCCTATGGCTACACCTTC. Protein product: CASSFTESYGYTF.